The present T cell receptor (beta chain) was sequenced within a study of Graves' ophthalmopathy and Graves' hyperthyroidism. At least ten counts were recorded for this clonotype. Looked up from germline, CDR1 is LNHNV and CDR2 is YYDKDF (reference sequence). The CDR3 is 14 amino acids. J gave up 3 bases and V 0 bases, and 1 base lay outside the gene matches. Amplified material comprised TCR beta CDR3 regions derived from RNA transcripts. First-round RT-PCR with HTBI primers preceded a second-round multiplex PCR. MiXCR, applied by TCRdb to the multiplex PCR reads, yields one record per CDR3 protein. Among about 620,000 distinct CDR3 sequences listed, 22% were seen once.

Sequencing was done on a sample of peripheral blood. The V gene is TRBV15, the J gene TRBJ2-7; 8 nucleotides match TRBD1. This TCR was sampled from a woman younger than 30 with stable Graves' hyperthyroidism. Some clones in this sample may be carry-over from other donors' samples. The chain's CDR3 is CATSREGQGYEQYF. CDR3 in DNA: TGTGCCACCAGCAGAGAAGGACAGGGCTACGAGCAGTACTTC.